The 16 T cell receptor beta chains given below trace back to one sample, sequenced in a study of cytomegalovirus exposure and HLA in healthy donors. Assay used: immunoSEQ multiplex PCR; TCRdb lists only in-frame clones, some missing. Counted here are more than 250,000 clones, around 90% occurring once; the ten biggest clones make up under 4%. Material for sequencing was PBMCs. These receptors were obtained from a woman younger than 45 in good health and CMV-seronegative.

CDR3 sequence: CAWSTGRDQPQHF. For the CDR3, the DNA is TGTGCCTGGAGCACAGGGAGGGATCAGCCCCAGCATTTT. The V call is TRBV30, the J call TRBJ1-5; weak D call: TRBD1 (6 bases). This CDR3 spans 13 amino acids. V was clipped by 3 bases and J by 5 bases, with 11 bases between them. CDR1 is GTSNPN, CDR2 SVGIG, per germline (reference sequence).

The chain uses TRBV7-6 and TRBJ2-1; D remains unclear. The germline gives CDR1 SGHVS, CDR2 FNYEAQ. Deletions cut 7 bases from V and 2 bases from J, with 12 bases between. This CDR3 is built from 14 residues. The CDR3 DNA sequence: TGTGCCAGCACCTCGAACACACCCTACAATGAGCAGTTCTTC. Its protein is CASTSNTPYNEQFF.

The chain joins TRBV19 to TRBJ2-7; unclear D gene. The CDR3 spans 13 residues. The ends were cut back, 5 bases at V and 4 bases at J, with 12 bases in the middle. In germline, CDR1 is LNHDA, CDR2 SQIVND (reference sequence). As DNA, the CDR3 is TGTGCCAGTAGTCCCGGGTCGGGTTACGAGCAGTACTTC. It specifies CASSPGSGYEQYF.

With regard to this clone: At the DNA level, this CDR3 is encoded by other sequences in the same sample as well. J is TRBJ1-1 and V is TRBV18, with D perhaps TRBD1 (5 bases). V gave up 3 bases and J gave up 2 bases, with 7 bases separating them. This CDR3 has 13 residues. Germline V gene sequence: CDR1 KGHSH, CDR2 LQKENI. For the CDR3, the DNA is TGTGCCAGCTCACCCGGACAAAACACTGAAGCTTTCTTT. Amino acids: CASSPGQNTEAFF.

The chain employs TRBV29-1 and TRBJ2-3, with D possibly being TRBD1 or TRBD2 (6 bases each). The ends were cut back, 0 bases at V and 2 bases at J, with 12 bases in the middle. Germline values: CDR1 SQVTM, CDR2 ANQGSEA. The CDR3 is made up of 15 amino acids. CDR3: CSVEDRRGHTDTQYF. The CDR3 nucleotides read TGCAGCGTTGAAGATCGGCGGGGACACACAGATACGCAGTATTTT.

This chain's CDR3 is CASSLADRGYEQYF. The CDR3 bases are TGTGCCAGCAGCTTAGCGGACAGGGGCTACGAGCAGTACTTC. This chain connects TRBV7-8 to TRBJ2-7; the match to TRBD1 covers 9 bases. The CDR3 covers 14 residues. Germline V gene data show CDR1 as SGHVS and CDR2 as FQNEAQ. J was trimmed by 3 bases and V by 0 bases; bases with no gene match: 0. The full variable domain, rest sourced from reference TRBV7-8 and TRBJ2-7, is GAGVSQSPRYKVAKRGQDVALRCDPISGHVSLFWYQQALGQGPEFLTYFQNEAQLDKSGLPSDRFFAERPEGSVSTLKIQRTQQEDSAVYLCASSLADRGYEQYFGPGTRLTVT.

This rearrangement joins TRBV7-9 to TRBJ2-5; no clear D gene. The CDR3 length is 12 residues. Germline loops: CDR1 SEHNR, CDR2 FQNEAQ (reference sequence). V lost 0 bases to trimming and J lost 5 bases, with 4 bases between them. The CDR3 region has the DNA TGTGCCAGCAGCTTAGCTACTGAGACCCAGTACTTC. Translated, it gives CASSLATETQYF.

The V call is TRBV27, the J call TRBJ2-7; 9 bases are shared with TRBD1. Germline CDR1 is MNHEY and CDR2 is SMNVEV (reference sequence). This CDR3 has 16 amino acids. V was pared by 5 bases and J by 0 bases, with 8 bases of the junction left unmatched. Here the CDR3 DNA reads TGTGCCAGCAGTCAGTACAGGGGGCTGACCTCCTACGAGCAGTACTTC. Protein sequence: CASSQYRGLTSYEQYF.

DNA for the CDR3: TGTGCCAGCAGCCATGGACAGCCAGGCTCCTACGAGCAGTACTTC. It codes for CASSHGQPGSYEQYF. The V and J genes are TRBV7-2 and TRBJ2-7, with D perhaps TRBD1 (6 bases). Germline loops: CDR1 SGHTA, CDR2 FQGNSA. The V end lost 5 bases, the J end lost 0 bases, and 14 bases lay between the germline ends. The CDR3 is 15 residues long.

V is TRBV10-2 and J is TRBJ2-7; no clear D gene. Germline values: CDR1 WSHSY, CDR2 SAAADI. Trimming removed 0 bases from V and 1 base from J, with 7 bases in between. This CDR3 has 14 amino acids. The CDR3 loop reads CASSESGLSYEQYF. For the CDR3, the DNA is TGCGCCAGCAGTGAGTCAGGCCTTTCCTACGAGCAGTACTTC.

As for this clone: Other DNA sequences in this specimen translate into the identical CDR3. This chain links TRBV27 with TRBJ2-7; D gene uncertain. The germline V gene encodes CDR1 MNHEY and CDR2 SMNVEV (reference sequence). CDR3 length equals 12 residues. V lost 5 bases, J lost 1 base, and 6 bases lay in between. CDR3 amino acids: CASSPPSYEQYF. The CDR3 coding sequence is TGTGCCAGCAGTCCCCCTTCCTACGAGCAGTACTTC.

This clone was counted between two and nine times. The gene calls are TRBV7-6 and TRBJ2-7, with 10 positions matching TRBD2. The CDR3 is made up of 17 amino acids. With V trimmed by 5 bases and J by 1 base, 11 bases remained unmatched. Germline CDR1 is SGHVS and CDR2 is FNYEAQ. The CDR3 DNA reads as TGTGCCAGCAGCCAGGGGATAGCGGGAGGCCCGTCCTACGAGCAGTACTTC. Amino acid sequence: CASSQGIAGGPSYEQYF.

This rearrangement joins TRBV6-5 to TRBJ2-1; D gene unclear. The CDR3 loop spans 13 amino acids. Germline CDR1 MNHEY, CDR2 SVGAGI. The germline V and J ends were trimmed by 7 bases and 8 bases, with 15 bases remaining between them. Here the CDR3 reads CASTKPLADEQFF. The CDR3, as DNA: TGTGCCAGCACCAAGCCCCTCGCCGATGAGCAGTTCTTC.

The gene calls are TRBV9 and TRBJ2-7; weak D call: TRBD2 (6 bases). Trimming left V 1 base short and J 2 bases short, with 13 bases between. CDR1 SGDLS and CDR2 YYNGEE come from the germline V gene. This CDR3 spans 15 amino acids. In nucleotides, the CDR3 is TGTGCCAGCAGCGTAATGAGGCGGGATCCCTACGAGCAGTACTTC. This sequence encodes CASSVMRRDPYEQYF.

Written as DNA, the CDR3 is TGTGCCAGCAGAACCCCTAGCGGGGCTGAGCAGTTCTTC. It yields the protein CASRTPSGAEQFF. The chain uses TRBV6-1 and TRBJ2-1; 9 bases are a match to TRBD2. The V segment lost 6 bases and the J segment 9 bases; nucleotides outside the gene matches: 6. The CDR3 runs to 13 residues. Germline-derived CDR1 and CDR2 are MNHNS and SASEGT.

The rearrangement joins TRBV7-3 to TRBJ2-3; D is ambiguous. This CDR3 has 11 amino acids. The V end was cut by 3 bases, the J end by 3 bases, with 1 base between. Germline assignment: CDR1 SGHTA and CDR2 FQGTGA. CDR3 region: CASSLTDTQYF. DNA for the CDR3: TGTGCCAGCAGCTTGACAGATACGCAGTATTTT.